This T cell receptor beta chain was sequenced during a study of T cell responses to AZD1222 COVID-19 vaccine. In the study overall: Second doses that came at about 4 or about 12 weeks were put together.

Whole-study findings and limits: In a largely white British group with more females than males, clonal diversity was possibly underestimated. Close to half of spike-specific TCRs reportedly recognize unmutated variant regions.

Generated by immunoSEQ multiplex PCR, the TCRdb table keeps only in-frame clones and is missing some. The profile covers around 100,000 clones, with about 92% appearing a single time and roughly 5% taken by the ten largest. As concerns this clone: The antigen is not known.

The TCR comes from an adult in good health. Sequenced here: peripheral blood, sampled on day 0 of AZD1222 vaccination.

The CDR3 spells CASSRTGVGYEQYF. The CDR3 coding sequence is TGCGCCAGCAGCCGGACAGGGGTCGGGTACGAGCAGTACTTC. V is TRBV5-1 and J is TRBJ2-7; 9 bases map to TRBD1. V trimming: 4 bases; J trimming: 4 bases; junction bases outside the gene matches: 6. Per the germline V gene, CDR1 is SGHRS and CDR2 is YFSETQ. The CDR3 has 14 amino acids.